This T cell receptor (beta chain) was sequenced for a study of shared clonotypes between healthy human individuals. This clone was observed once. The CDR3 is made up of 14 amino acids. Per the germline V gene, CDR1 is SGHTA and CDR2 is FQGNSA. The V and J ends lost 3 bases and 0 bases, in that order; junction bases with no gene match: 2. Sequenced by immunoSEQ multiplex PCR; TCRdb stores in-frame clones only, minus some. The data contain just over 2,000,000 clones, roughly 95% of them singletons. This clonotype was obtained from a man aged 18 to 30 in good health. J is TRBJ2-7 and V is TRBV7-2; 7 bases are shared with TRBD2. Material for sequencing was naive CD4+ T cells sorted from blood. Indicated subset: CD45RA+ positively selected. CDR3 sequence (DNA): TGTGCCAGCAGCTTTGGGACTAACTCCTACGAGCAGTACTTC. Encoded protein: CASSFGTNSYEQYF. The full variable domain, its missing parts supplied by reference TRBV7-2 and TRBJ2-7, is GAGVSQSPSNKVTEKGKDVELRCDPISGHTALYWYRQSLGQGLEFLIYFQGNSAPDKSGLPSDRFSAERTGGSVSTLTIQRTQQEDSAVYLCASSFGTNSYEQYFGPGTRLTVT.